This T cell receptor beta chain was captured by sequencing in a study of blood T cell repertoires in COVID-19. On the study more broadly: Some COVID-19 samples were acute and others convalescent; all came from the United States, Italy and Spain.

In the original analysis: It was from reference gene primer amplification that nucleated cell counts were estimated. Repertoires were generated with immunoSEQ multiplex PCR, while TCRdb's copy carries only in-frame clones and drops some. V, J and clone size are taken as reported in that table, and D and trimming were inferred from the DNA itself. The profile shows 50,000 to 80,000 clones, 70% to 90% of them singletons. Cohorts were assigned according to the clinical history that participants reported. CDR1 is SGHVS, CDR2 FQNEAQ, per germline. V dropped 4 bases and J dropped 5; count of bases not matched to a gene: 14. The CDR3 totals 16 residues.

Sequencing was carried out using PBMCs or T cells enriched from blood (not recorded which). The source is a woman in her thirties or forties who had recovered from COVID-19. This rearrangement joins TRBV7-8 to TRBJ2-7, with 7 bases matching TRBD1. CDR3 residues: CASSSNLRDRAHEQYF. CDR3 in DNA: TGTGCCAGCAGCTCGAACCTGCGCGACAGGGCCCACGAGCAGTACTTC.